This T cell receptor (beta chain) was recorded in a study of spatial heterogeneity in lung cancer. Study at large: The average count in raw reads for each unique TCR and UMI combination exceeded nine appearances.

The time point denotes: sample taken at primary tumor resection. The sequenced material consisted of unsorted whole RNA from tumor, nontumor lung or frozen PBMC. The germline V and J ends were trimmed by 5 bases and 4 bases, with 17 bases remaining between them. From germline, CDR1 is SGHTA and CDR2 FQGNSA. There are 16 residues in the CDR3. This clonotype is labeled as medium-sized. In the library, each TCR cDNA molecule bore its own unique molecular identifier. TCRdb redid the calling of the 5' RACE reads with MiXCR, one entry per CDR3 protein. The sample lists a few thousand distinct CDR3 sequences; around 8% were seen once.

The receptor was isolated from a male donor with early-stage non-small cell lung cancer. V gene TRBV7-2 combines with J gene TRBJ2-2, with D maybe TRBD2 (7 bases). Sequences were derived from normal lung tissue next to the tumor, sampled at surgery. Written as DNA, the CDR3 is TGTGCCAGCAGCCCTAATGGGGGGGGCAGCACCGGGGAGCTGTTTTTT. Residues: CASSPNGGGSTGELFF.